A selection of T cell receptor beta chains follows, all from one sample in a study of regulatory T cells in long-lasting Graves disease. TCRdb reprocessed the multiplex PCR reads with MiXCR, giving one entry per CDR3 protein. Counted here are 350,000 to 500,000 distinct CDR3 sequences, around 15% occurring once; the ten biggest clones make up approximately 19%. This sample was also put to use in a study of T cells in Graves' hyperthyroidism and ophthalmopathy.

Specimen: peripheral blood mononuclear cells (PBMCs), collected at new diagnosis, from a patient treated with antithyroid drugs. All receptors derive from a woman aged 45-60 years with Graves disease. Both conserved end residues are part of each CDR3. The D gene is left open where the match is weak. Part of the rows lack a size; the others show once, few, many or a class for expanded clones.

d_call,j_call,v_call,clone_size,cdr3_aa,cdr3_nt
.,TRBJ2-2,TRBV28,many,CASSLGASSNGELFF,TGTGCCAGCAGTTTAGGGGCTAGTTCGAACGGGGAGCTGTTTTTT
TRBD1,TRBJ2-5,TRBV28,many,CASSPATGVLETQYF,TGTGCCAGCAGTCCAGCGACAGGGGTTCTCGAGACCCAGTACTTC
.,TRBJ1-1,TRBV30,.,CGWTPPVIGITEAFF,TGTGGCTGGACTCCCCCAGTGATTGGGATCACTGAAGCTTTCTTT
.,TRBJ2-3,TRBV5-4,few,CASSLAELATRDTQYF,TGTGCCAGCAGCTTGGCCGAGCTAGCGACTAGAGATACGCAGTATTTT
.,TRBJ1-4,TRBV6-2/TRBV6-3,few,CASNPGTEKLFF,TGTGCCAGCAACCCCGGGACCGAAAAACTGTTTTTT
.,TRBJ2-1,TRBV10-3,few,CAISENRDNEQFF,TGTGCCATCAGTGAGAACAGAGACAATGAGCAGTTCTTC
.,TRBJ2-2,TRBV27,many,CASSPTNTGELFF,TGTGCCAGCAGCCCAACTAACACCGGGGAGCTGTTTTTT
TRBD2,TRBJ2-7,TRBV6-1,many,CASSRLAGAYEQYF,TGTGCCAGCAGTCGACTAGCGGGAGCGTACGAGCAGTACTTC
TRBD2,TRBJ2-3,TRBV20-1,many,CSADGLAGPRGGTDTQYF,TGCAGTGCTGATGGACTAGCGGGGCCCAGAGGTGGCACAGATACGCAGTATTTT
.,TRBJ2-7,TRBV3-1,few,CASSQDLNLYEQYF,TGTGCCAGCAGCCAAGATTTGAACCTCTACGAGCAGTACTTC
.,TRBJ1-2,TRBV3-1,.,CASSPSGSGYTF,TGTGCCAGCAGCCCGTCAGGGAGCGGCTACACCTTC
TRBD2,TRBJ2-7,TRBV28,many,CASSQPGLAVLEQYF,TGTGCCAGCAGCCAGCCGGGACTAGCGGTCCTTGAGCAGTACTTC
TRBD2,TRBJ2-1,TRBV7-2,many,CASTRGAGGVNEQFF,TGTGCCAGCACCCGCGGTGCTGGGGGGGTCAATGAGCAGTTCTTC
.,TRBJ2-7,TRBV27,many,CASSLRRASYEQYF,TGTGCCAGCAGCTTACGGAGGGCCAGCTACGAGCAGTACTTC
.,TRBJ2-7,TRBV6-1,many,CASSVGFEQYF,TGTGCCAGCAGTGTTGGCTTTGAGCAGTACTTC
TRBD1,TRBJ2-6,TRBV11-2,.,CASSSPTGKSSGANVLTF,TGTGCCAGCAGCTCCCCGACAGGGAAGAGCTCTGGGGCCAACGTCCTGACTTTC
.,TRBJ1-5,TRBV27,many,CASSFGPPHLNQPQHF,TGTGCCAGCAGTTTTGGGCCCCCTCACCTTAATCAGCCCCAGCATTTT
.,TRBJ1-1,TRBV5-1,many,CASSIRGMNTEAFF,TGCGCCAGCAGCATCAGAGGAATGAACACTGAAGCTTTCTTT
.,TRBJ2-5,TRBV4-1,many,CASSRIADGETQYF,TGCGCCAGCAGCCGTATAGCGGACGGGGAGACCCAGTACTTC
.,TRBJ1-2,TRBV28,many,CASSFWAGYGYTF,TGTGCCAGCAGTTTTTGGGCCGGCTATGGCTACACCTTC
.,TRBJ2-7,TRBV28,many,CASSLQGSAYEQYF,TGTGCCAGCAGTTTGCAGGGGTCCGCCTACGAGCAGTACTTC
.,TRBJ2-7,TRBV12-3/TRBV12-4,many,CASSFRHGTLEQYF,TGTGCCAGCAGTTTTCGGCACGGGACCCTCGAGCAGTACTTC
.,TRBJ2-3,TRBV11-2,.,CASSLDVGGPITDTQYF,TGTGCCAGCAGCTTAGATGTGGGGGGCCCTATCACAGATACGCAGTATTTT
.,TRBJ2-1,TRBV7-8,many,CASSLALVPYNEQFF,TGTGCCAGCAGCTTAGCGTTGGTCCCCTACAATGAGCAGTTCTTC
.,TRBJ1-1,TRBV7-9,.,CASSLGKGTANTEAFF,TGTGCCAGCAGCTTAGGGAAAGGGACGGCGAACACTGAAGCTTTCTTT
.,TRBJ2-3,TRBV11-2,.,CASRQIKVPYTQYF,TGTGCCAGCAGACAAATTAAAGTCCCCTATACGCAGTATTTT
TRBD1,TRBJ1-5,TRBV7-9,many,CASSLGQGANQPQHF,TGTGCCAGCAGCTTGGGACAGGGGGCGAATCAGCCCCAGCATTTT
TRBD2,TRBJ2-1,TRBV29-1,.,CSVRTSGSYNEQFF,TGCAGCGTTCGGACTAGCGGGAGCTACAATGAGCAGTTCTTC
.,TRBJ1-1,TRBV5-1,many,CASSNRENTEAFF,TGCGCCAGCAGTAACCGGGAGAACACTGAAGCTTTCTTT
TRBD1,TRBJ2-1,TRBV5-1,.,CASSLAPRGQGNYNEQFF,TGTGCCAGCAGCTTGGCCCCGCGAGGACAGGGCAACTACAATGAGCAGTTCTTC
.,TRBJ1-2,TRBV12-3/TRBV12-4,few,CASSLLTGYGYTF,TGTGCCAGCAGTTTATTGACTGGCTATGGCTACACCTTC
.,TRBJ2-3,TRBV20-1,few,CSATSGTGGADTQYF,TGCAGTGCCACTAGCGGGACAGGGGGGGCAGATACGCAGTATTTT
.,TRBJ2-5,TRBV28,few,CASSLWLQETRYF,TGTGCCAGCAGTTTATGGCTACAAGAGACCCGGTACTTC
.,TRBJ2-6,TRBV10-3,.,CAISGWTAGANVLTF,TGTGCCATCAGTGGGTGGACTGCTGGGGCCAACGTCCTGACTTTC
.,TRBJ2-1,TRBV30,.,CAWRRYNEQFF,TGTGCCTGGAGGAGATACAATGAGCAGTTCTTC
TRBD2,TRBJ2-3,TRBV29-1,many,CSVEETSGSKDTQYF,TGCAGCGTTGAAGAGACTAGCGGGAGTAAAGATACGCAGTATTTT
TRBD1,TRBJ2-7,TRBV28,.,CASSLTGETYEQYF,TGTGCCAGCAGTTTAACAGGGGAAACCTACGAGCAGTACTTC
TRBD2,TRBJ2-1,TRBV9,.,CASSVGTSGAYNEQFF,TGTGCCAGCAGCGTCGGGACTAGCGGGGCCTACAATGAGCAGTTCTTC
TRBD2,TRBJ2-7,TRBV11-2,many,CASSLFRSEREVNYEQYF,TGTGCCAGCAGCTTATTCCGCTCTGAGCGGGAGGTAAACTACGAGCAGTACTTC
.,TRBJ2-7,TRBV27,many,CASSSAVAVNYEQYF,TGTGCCAGCAGTTCGGCGGTAGCGGTCAACTACGAGCAGTACTTC
.,TRBJ2-3,TRBV10-3,few,CAISRGGRDQAIFGTDTQYF,TGTGCCATCAGTCGGGGCGGGCGGGACCAAGCCATTTTCGGCACAGATACGCAGTATTTT
.,TRBJ2-6,TRBV6-1,few,CASTAPGANVLTF,TGTGCCAGCACGGCCCCTGGGGCCAACGTCCTGACTTTC